This T cell receptor beta chain was profiled in a study of T cell responses to AZD1222 COVID-19 vaccine. Study information: Samples with a second dose at about 4 or about 12 weeks were pooled together. Findings of the study overall: A rise in Spike-specific TCR breadth and depth followed two AZD1222 doses. Regions left unmutated in variants are reportedly the target of nearly half of spike-specific TCRs. Clonal diversity may have been underestimated in mostly white British donors.

Only in-frame clones appear in the TCRdb table, and some are missing; sequencing was by immunoSEQ multiplex PCR. The profile covers around 180,000 clones, with almost 90% appearing a single time and roughly 8% taken by the ten largest. With respect to this clone: Antigen unknown.

Trimming cost V 0 bases and J 1 base, with 5 bases left between them. The CDR3 totals 14 residues. Looked up from germline, CDR1 is PRHDT and CDR2 is FYEKMQ (reference sequence). The rearrangement uses TRBV13 and TRBJ2-3; TRBD1 is a possible D gene (5 bases). The source material was peripheral blood, sampled on day 0 of AZD1222 vaccination. The clonotype comes from an adult in good health. Written as DNA, the CDR3 is TGTGCCAGCAGCTTAGGGACAGGCACAGATACGCAGTATTTT. This codes for CASSLGTGTDTQYF.